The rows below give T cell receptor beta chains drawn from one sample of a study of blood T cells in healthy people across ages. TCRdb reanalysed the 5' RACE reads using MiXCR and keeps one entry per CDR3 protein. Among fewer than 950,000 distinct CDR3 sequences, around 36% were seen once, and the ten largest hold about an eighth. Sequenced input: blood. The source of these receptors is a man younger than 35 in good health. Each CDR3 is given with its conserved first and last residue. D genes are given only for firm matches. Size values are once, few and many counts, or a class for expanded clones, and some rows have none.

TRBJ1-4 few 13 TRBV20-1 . CSATPDSGEKLFF TGCAGTGCTACCCCAGATTCGGGTGAAAAACTGTTTTTT
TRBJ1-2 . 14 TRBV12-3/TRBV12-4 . CASSVSPGAGGYTF TGTGCCAGCAGTGTTTCTCCGGGGGCAGGTGGCTACACCTTC
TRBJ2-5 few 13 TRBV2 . CASSDWQQETQYF TGTGCCAGCAGTGATTGGCAGCAAGAGACCCAGTACTTC
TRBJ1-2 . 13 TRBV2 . CVSSEDWGDGYTF TGTGTCAGCAGTGAGGACTGGGGGGATGGCTACACCTTC
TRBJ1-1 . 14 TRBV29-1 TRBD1 CSVPDRTRYTEAFF TGCAGCGTACCGGACAGGACGAGGTACACTGAAGCTTTCTTT
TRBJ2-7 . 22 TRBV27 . CASSLLWQGGPQGIGGTYEQYF TGTGCCAGCAGTTTATTGTGGCAGGGGGGACCTCAGGGAATCGGTGGTACCTACGAGCAGTACTTC
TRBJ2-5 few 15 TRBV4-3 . CASSQDATERETQYF TGCGCCAGCAGCCAAGATGCCACAGAGCGAGAGACCCAGTACTTC
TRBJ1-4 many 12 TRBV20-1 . CSARDLGEKLFF TGCAGTGCCAGGGATCTGGGGGAAAAACTGTTTTTT
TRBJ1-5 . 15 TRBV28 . CASSSLFGVNQPQHF TGTGCCAGCAGTTCCCTTTTTGGGGTCAATCAGCCCCAGCATTTT
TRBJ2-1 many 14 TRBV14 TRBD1 CASSPQGIHNEQFF TGTGCCAGCAGCCCACAGGGGATCCACAATGAGCAGTTCTTC
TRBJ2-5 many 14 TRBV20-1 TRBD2 CSALAGGVGETQYF TGCAGTGCCTTAGCGGGGGGAGTTGGAGAGACCCAGTACTTC
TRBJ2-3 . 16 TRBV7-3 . CASSKFRRRGTDTQYF TGTGCCAGCTCTAAATTCCGGCGGAGGGGCACAGATACGCAGTATTTT
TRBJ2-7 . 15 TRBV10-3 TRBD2 CAISFSGGASYEQYF TGTGCCATCAGTTTTAGCGGGGGGGCCTCCTACGAGCAGTACTTC
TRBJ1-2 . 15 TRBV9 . CASSVAAGGDYGHTF TGTGCCAGCAGCGTCGCCGCGGGAGGGGACTATGGCCACACCTTC
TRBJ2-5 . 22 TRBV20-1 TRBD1 CSARDRGQGANRRRGPKETQYF TGCAGTGCTAGAGATCGGGGGCAGGGGGCGAACAGGAGGAGGGGTCCAAAGGAGACCCAGTACTTC
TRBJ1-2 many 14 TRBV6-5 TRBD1 CASNKGQGAGGYTF TGTGCCAGCAACAAGGGACAGGGGGCCGGTGGCTACACCTTC
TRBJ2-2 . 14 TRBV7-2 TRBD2 CASSLARGAEELFF TGTGCCAGCAGCTTAGCGCGGGGGGCGGAGGAGCTGTTTTTT
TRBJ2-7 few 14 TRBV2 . CASSDMRGYNEQYF TGTGCCAGCAGTGATATGCGGGGTTACAATGAGCAGTACTTC
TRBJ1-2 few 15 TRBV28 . CASSPGGGPGYGYTF TGTGCCAGCAGCCCCGGCGGGGGGCCTGGCTATGGCTACACCTTC
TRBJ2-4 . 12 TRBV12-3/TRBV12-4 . CASSERADIQYF TGTGCCAGCAGCGAGCGAGCGGACATTCAGTACTTC